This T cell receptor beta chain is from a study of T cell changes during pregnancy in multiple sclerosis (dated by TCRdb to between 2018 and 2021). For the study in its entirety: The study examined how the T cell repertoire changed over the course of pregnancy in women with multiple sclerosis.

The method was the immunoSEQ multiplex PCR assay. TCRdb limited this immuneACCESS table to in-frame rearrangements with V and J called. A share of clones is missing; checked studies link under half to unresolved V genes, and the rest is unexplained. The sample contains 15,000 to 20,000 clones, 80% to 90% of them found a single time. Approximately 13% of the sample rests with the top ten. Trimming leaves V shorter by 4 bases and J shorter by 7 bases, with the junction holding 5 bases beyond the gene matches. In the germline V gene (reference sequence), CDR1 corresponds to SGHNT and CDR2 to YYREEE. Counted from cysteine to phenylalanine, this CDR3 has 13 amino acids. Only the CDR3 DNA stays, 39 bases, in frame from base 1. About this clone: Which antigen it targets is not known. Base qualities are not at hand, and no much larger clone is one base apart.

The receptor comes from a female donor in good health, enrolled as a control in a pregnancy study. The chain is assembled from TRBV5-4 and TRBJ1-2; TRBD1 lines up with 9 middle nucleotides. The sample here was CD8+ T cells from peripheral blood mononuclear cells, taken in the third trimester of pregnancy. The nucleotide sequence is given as TGTGCCAGCAGCCCACAGGGGGCGCCTGGCTACACCTTC. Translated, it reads CASSPQGAPGYTF.